This T cell receptor beta chain was found in a study of HIV-infected children after antiretroviral therapy interruption. Across the whole study: Weeks 0, 12, interruption end (24 or 48), and about 3 years post-study gave interruption-arm samples. Weeks 0, 48 and 150 were sampled under continuous treatment. Findings and caveats of the study: The CD45RA+ naive sort may contain some EMRA or stem memory cells.

Treatment reported: PENTA 11 planned treatment interruption arm or continuous ART arm. The TCR library was built from RNA with a 3' RACE protocol and unique molecular identifiers. TCRdb processed the 3' RACE reads anew with MiXCR; each CDR3 protein has one entry. The sample lists about 15,000 distinct CDR3 sequences; 3% to 3.5% were seen once. At least ten counts were recorded for this clonotype. Its specificity is unknown. With V trimmed by 9 bases and J by 3 bases, 1 base remained unmatched. This CDR3 has 11 residues. Germline CDR1 is MDHEN and CDR2 is SYDVKM. The clonotype comes from a child between 2 and 17 years old with HIV. This chain connects TRBV28 to TRBJ1-2; 7 positions agree with TRBD1. The sequences come from CD45RA+ CD4+ T cells from PBMCs, collected from a donor given antiretroviral therapy, either interrupted or continuous. Documented subset: naive CD4+ CD45RA+ CD45RO- T cells. The CDR3 here is CASGTDYGYTF. The CDR3, as DNA: TGTGCCAGTGGGACAGACTATGGCTACACCTTC.